This TCR beta chain came from a study of shared clonotypes between healthy human individuals. Measured with immunoSEQ multiplex PCR; TCRdb has only the in-frame clones, and not every one. The sample contains over 800,000 clones, about 92% of which appear only once. CD8 cells regarded as naive lacked CD45RO, were positively chosen for CCR7, and omitted terminally differentiated effector memory CD45RA+ cells. For this clone: Its antigen is still unknown.

Study results and caveats: The study generally estimated greater richness for naive than memory subsets.

Germline-derived CDR1 and CDR2 are SGHVS and FNYEAQ. This CDR3 contains 12 residues. V was clipped by 5 bases and J by 2 bases, with 6 bases between them. The chain couples TRBV7-6 to TRBJ1-1, with D hard to call. Sample: naive CD8+ T cells sorted from blood. This clonotype was sampled from a man aged 30 to 45 in good health. CDR3 sequence (DNA): TGTGCCAGCAGCGCCCACAACACTGAAGCTTTCTTT. It specifies CASSAHNTEAFF.